These T cell receptor beta chains were read from a single sample in a study of siplizumab effects on memory and regulatory T cells. Here immunoSEQ multiplex PCR was the method, and the copy in TCRdb shows in-frame clones only, minus some. The sample has about 120,000 clones; around nine tenths are singletons. The sample was CD4+ T cells sorted from blood. The receptors stem from a human donor in good health. CDR3s include the opening cysteine and the closing phenylalanine or tryptophan. Each record gives: clone size, V gene, D gene, J gene, CDR3 DNA, CDR3 protein. D genes are given only for firm matches. Part of the rows lack a size; the others show once, few, many or a class for expanded clones.

.	TRBV6-5	TRBD2	TRBJ2-1	TGTGCCATCCCACCGTGGGGCGGGAGACCGAATGAGCAGTTCTTC	CAIPPWGGRPNEQFF
once	TRBV2	.	TRBJ2-7	TGTGCCAGCAGTGAAGCGGGATGGGCTAGGGGGAAATACGAGCAGTACTTC	CASSEAGWARGKYEQYF
few	TRBV7-2	.	TRBJ2-7	TGTGCCAGCAGCTTAGGTCAGGGGTCTCTTAGGGGCGAGCAGTACTTC	CASSLGQGSLRGEQYF
.	TRBV6-6	.	TRBJ1-6	TGTGCCAGCAGTTACTCTAACCGGGGGATGTACCCCCTCCACTTT	CASSYSNRGMYPLHF
.	TRBV19	.	TRBJ1-5	TGTGCCAGTAGAAAACAGGGTAGCAATCAGCCCCAGCATTTT	CASRKQGSNQPQHF
once	TRBV10-3	.	TRBJ2-5	TGTGCCATCAGTCTAGGGGAAGAGACCCAGTACTTC	CAISLGEETQYF
.	TRBV4-1	.	TRBJ1-5	TGCGCCAGCAGCCAAGATTTTTTTGGGCCCGCGGGGGGGAATCAGCCCCAGCATTTT	CASSQDFFGPAGGNQPQHF
once	TRBV19	.	TRBJ1-5	TGTGCCTCCCGACCCGACACAAATAGCAATCAGCCCCAGCATTTT	CASRPDTNSNQPQHF
once	TRBV6-6	.	TRBJ1-2	TGTGCCAGCAGTTACACAGGGAGTTCTATAAATGGCTACACCTTC	CASSYTGSSINGYTF
few	TRBV19	.	TRBJ1-1	TGTGCCACACTGAGACGGCCATTCGAGGCTTTCTTT	CATLRRPFEAFF
.	TRBV7-9	.	TRBJ1-3	TGTGCCAGCTCTCCACGCGCGGGGTTTTCTGGAAACACCATATATTTT	CASSPRAGFSGNTIYF
.	TRBV6-5	TRBD1	TRBJ1-2	TGTGCCAGCAGATCACAGGGGAAAGGCTACACCTTC	CASRSQGKGYTF
.	TRBV5-6	.	TRBJ1-2	TGTGCCAGCAGCTTATACAGCTATGGCTACACCTTC	CASSLYSYGYTF
.	TRBV15	.	TRBJ1-2	TGTGCCACCAGCATTGGAGGCAATGGGGGATATGGCTACACCTTC	CATSIGGNGGYGYTF
.	TRBV5-4	.	TRBJ1-4	TGTGCCAGCAGACCCGGACAGAGCCCCTCCGAAAAACTGTTTTTT	CASRPGQSPSEKLFF
once	TRBV6-5	.	TRBJ2-7	TGTGCCAGCAGTATGCCGCTCGAGCAGTACTTC	CASSMPLEQYF
.	TRBV11-2	TRBD2	TRBJ2-3	TGTGCCAGCAGCTTACGCGGGGGGGCGACAGATACGCAGTATTTT	CASSLRGGATDTQYF
.	TRBV5-4	TRBD1	TRBJ2-7	TGTGCCAGCAGCCCTACAGGGGGTAAGAGGTCCTACGAGCAGTACTTC	CASSPTGGKRSYEQYF
.	TRBV27	.	TRBJ2-6	TGTGCCAGCAGTGTAACGTACTCTGGGGCCAACGTCCTGACTTTC	CASSVTYSGANVLTF
.	TRBV6-6	.	TRBJ1-2	TGTGCCAGCAGCAACTATGGCTACACCTTC	CASSNYGYTF